The present entry profiles one TCR beta chain with its context. This specimen belongs to a study of CD8 T cells in ankylosing spondylitis. Germline CDR1 SGHDN, CDR2 FVKESK. The CDR3 sequence is 15 residues long. V gave up 6 bases and J gave up 6 bases; unmatched junction bases: 4. MiXCR, applied by TCRdb to the 5' RACE reads, yields one record per CDR3 protein. The table has over 150,000 distinct CDR3 sequences, 13% seen once. The chain joins TRBV14 to TRBJ2-2, with 13 bases that match TRBD2. Sample: blood, either unsorted or a sorted T cell fraction (not recorded which). The TCR was taken from a male donor with ankylosing spondylitis or in good health (not recorded which). The chain's CDR3 is CASRRTSGRAGELFF. CDR3 nucleotides: TGTGCCAGCAGACGGACTAGCGGGAGAGCCGGGGAGCTGTTTTTT.